This T cell receptor (beta chain) originates from a study of cytomegalovirus exposure and HLA in healthy donors (dated by TCRdb to the late 2010s). The study in broad terms: An earlier analysis of some 550 of the donors reported about 290 Gb of sequence data and about 100 million unique TCR beta sequences from about 200 million T cells. Approximately 300 gigabases of sequencing data and roughly 90 million unique TCR sequences were included in an early release covering about 700 HLA-typed donors. Of the 398 genotyped donors, about 80% fell in the genetic ancestry cluster associated with self-reported Caucasian donors. The study aimed to test whether cataloging public T cell receptors could reveal signatures of past pathogen exposure. The study used immunosequencing to profile the T cell repertoires of approximately 690 subjects and linked those repertoires to cytomegalovirus serostatus. A separate validation cohort of approximately 130 different subjects was used in addition to the roughly 700-subject first cohort. To predict cytomegalovirus infection status, the study brought together high-throughput TCR immunosequencing, statistical association of individual TCRs with disease status, and machine learning. In a later analysis, previously published TCR beta repertoires from about 640 donors were re-analyzed and high-resolution HLA genotyping was added so that TCR occurrence patterns could be studied. In the later analysis, no new phenotypic data were used to find candidate immune exposures; instead, reliance was placed on TCR beta sequences and their occurrence across donors. To decide whether each TCR beta V gene segment behaved as functional or pseudogenic, an earlier analysis of some 600 of the donors relied on high-throughput TCR beta sequencing. Donor age, sex, ethnicity and CMV serostatus were compiled alongside the repertoire data. A later genetic analysis used genome-wide SNP genotypes for about 65% of the roughly 670 donors, treating that subset as a discovery cohort. All discovery cohort repertoires had been generated on a single sequencing platform. Class I and class II HLA loci were covered by the typing at four-digit resolution. The number of donors typed differed by locus, with 629-630 for A, B, C, DRB1 and DQB1, roughly 520 for DQA1, 606 for DPA1, and some 440 for DPB1. Four or five DR-DQ haplotypes were handled as single units for association and clustering, since linkage in the cohort was strong. Across 398 genotyped donors of the cohort, an average of 235,054 unique TCR beta nucleotide sequences per donor were sequenced, and roughly a sixth of those sequences were non-productive. What the study reported, not specific to this receptor: An earlier analysis of roughly 570 of the donors showed that most TCR beta V segments appeared in productive rearrangements either about 90% or about 30% of the time, which broadly matched IMGT annotations. According to a later genetic analysis, donors in an Asian-associated ancestry cluster had fewer N-insertions in productive TCRs than the approximately 700-donor mean. According to the authors, the approach could potentially be generalized to other disease states and immunological phenotypes. Several of the top co-occurrence clusters appeared to be linked to parvovirus B19, influenza, CMV and Epstein-Barr virus, according to a later analysis. Correlated functional status among segregating V segments might be attributable to linkage disequilibrium, but an unknown experimental factor could not be ruled out. In a later analysis, HLA-associated TCR beta chains showed more clonal expansion and lower generation probabilities than non-associated chains that were equally common. Because HLA typing was unavailable for some donors at each locus, only the typed subset was used in association tests. The study listed 150 to 200 TCR beta chains as associated with cytomegalovirus. The classifier was reported to diagnose cytomegalovirus status with high specificity and sensitivity in both the original and validation cohorts. When HLA alleles, especially DR and DQ, strongly co-occurred, attributing TCR associations to individual alleles was difficult. The 87-base-pair reads could not distinguish some IMGT-functional V segments, including TRBV6-2 and TRBV6-3, so those segments were excluded. In a later analysis, some 18,000 TCR beta sequences were associated with specific HLA alleles at a false discovery rate of 0.05. A few of the identified cytomegalovirus-associated TCR beta chains were confirmed in vitro to be specific for cytomegalovirus antigens. Sequencing depth was assumed to be roughly uniform across donors in the presence/absence analyses, though that assumption may not hold. A cluster of highly shared sequence variants was judged likely to represent a technical artifact of the sequencing pipeline. A later genetic analysis associated a missense DCLRE1C variant with V-gene and J-gene trimming of TCR beta chains, and an independent cohort replicated the association. While some public TCRs were present in many individuals, most TCR sequences turned up only very rarely across donors. CMV serostatus was the only immune exposure information available for the cohort. Because counts were too low, seventeen rarely observed V segments, including chromosome 9 orphons, were left out of the earlier analysis of approximately 580 of the donors. The cohort was sequenced for TCR beta chains only, and without alpha or paired-chain data the features that could be detected were limited. In a later analysis, the rate of TCR association differed among HLA loci, with DRB1 alleles having the most associated TCRs and HLA-C alleles having the fewest. In a later analysis, most CMV-associated TCR beta chains were found to appear HLA-restricted, with HLA associations seemingly driven largely by CMV exposure. A further reported finding was that TCR beta sequences accurately predicted the HLA-A and HLA-B alleles for most subjects in the first cohort.

The cohort comprised fewer than 700 healthy bone marrow donors. At the time of sampling, every cohort member was nominally healthy, though immune exposures that went unrecorded were likely present. The donor was CMV seropositive and belonged to the group of 270 or so seropositive cohort members. A peripheral blood sample was provided by each donor, and peripheral blood mononuclear cells were used for TCR beta sequencing. The Qiagen DNeasy Blood Extraction Kit was used to extract genomic DNA from the blood cell samples. Trimming at the junction amounts to 8 bases on V and 5 bases on J, and the germline ends lie 15 bases apart. Per the germline V gene, MDHEN is the CDR1 and SYDVKM is the CDR2. There are 13 amino acids in the CDR3, from cysteine to phenylalanine inclusive. CDR3 DNA only is kept here, 39 bases in frame from base 1. This clone has a single count. Its antigen specificity is not known. It has no much larger one-base neighbor in the sample; base qualities were not kept.

Library preparation was by the immunoSEQ multiplex PCR assay. A mixture of 60 forward primers for TCR Vbeta segments and 13 reverse primers for TCR Jbeta segments was used in the multiplex PCR. The CDR3 region of rearranged TCR beta genes was amplified from genomic DNA with a multiplex PCR assay. The amplified TCR beta libraries were sequenced on the Illumina HiSeq System as 87-base-pair reads. The published analysis was carried out like this. A later analysis tallied roughly 76 million unique TCR beta chains across the 700 or so repertoires, and around 12 million of those chains were shared by two or more donors. To remove PCR and sequencing errors, raw reads were error-corrected and collapsed into unique sequences using a nearest-neighbor algorithm that merged closely related sequences. CDR3 sequences were aligned to IMGT reference sequences to assign V, D and J gene segments. Each retained sequence needed at least a six-nucleotide match to both a V gene segment and a J gene segment. A rearrangement counted as productive if the CDR3 had no stop codons and remained in frame with V and J, and every other rearrangement counted as non-productive. Following IMGT convention, CDR3 was defined as the stretch from the second conserved V-encoded cysteine to the conserved J-encoded phenylalanine. The earlier analysis of around 640 of the donors excluded sequences that lacked an unambiguous match to a single V gene segment. In an earlier analysis of roughly 600 of the donors, a V segment was called functional when productive rearrangements were above 56.7%, and segregating when the standard deviation between donors exceeded 5%. To diagnose cytomegalovirus status from the catalog of TCR beta chain sequences, a statistical classification framework was built. A later analysis assigned V and J genes by comparing TCR nucleotide sequences with IMGT/GENE-DB human TR gene sequences. In a later analysis, CDR3 sequences and most-parsimonious VDJ recombination scenarios were assigned using the TCRdist pipeline. A later analysis defined each TCR beta chain by its CDR3 amino acid sequence plus V-gene family, and excluded reads lacking a unique V-gene family. In a later analysis, approximately 590 highly shared, low-generation-probability nucleotide sequences were removed to address suspected cross-contamination and a sequencing artifact. For each public chain, a later analysis derived a clonal expansion index from normalized ranks of inferred template counts within each repertoire. In a later analysis, generation probabilities were computed with a VDJ recombination model fitted to out-of-frame rearrangements, and the resulting probabilities were checked against IGoR. Hypergeometric tests were used in a later analysis to score TCR-TCR, TCR-HLA and TCR-CMV co-occurrence, with a repertoire-size bias correction applied to the TCR pairs. A later analysis estimated false discovery rates by permuting HLA or CMV assignments 20 times. In a later analysis, co-occurring TCRs were grouped with DBSCAN, and TCRdist sequence similarity was added when clustering was performed within HLA-allele-positive subsets. Repertoires with fewer than 30,000 or more than 120,000 public chains were left out of co-occurrence clustering, as were five repertoires with anomalous nucleotide sharing. Sourced from immuneACCESS, this table was stored by TCRdb with only in-frame sequences that have V and J called. A share of the clones is absent; for the studies checked, an unresolved V gene accounts for under half, and the remainder has no known explanation. The V and J calls and clone size were taken over from that table, and D and trimming were inferred from the DNA. The sample table holds some 170,000 clones, of which roughly 80% were seen once. In total, the top ten clones hold 4.9% of the sample.

The sequence was obtained from a woman aged 18-29 years in good health and CMV-seropositive. The specimen was PBMCs. The sequence links TRBV28 to TRBJ2-5; the D segment could be TRBD1, given 6 matching bases. The nucleotides are TGTGCCAGCGAACGAGAGGGGGTGGAGACCCAGTACTTC. The resulting protein is CASEREGVETQYF.